What follows describes a single T cell receptor (beta chain). The antigen remains undetermined. It may be a read error: a sequence one base away is much more abundant. Uncontrolled infection, other autoimmune disease, pregnancy or lactation led to exclusion. Fresh 10 ml peripheral blood yielded PBMCs. RNA transcripts provided the source from which TCR beta CDR3 regions were amplified. The study used the HTBI primer set for a first-round RT-PCR of the TCR CDR3. TCRdb re-analysed the multiplex PCR reads in MiXCR, keeping a single row per CDR3 protein. The data contain 310,000 or so distinct CDR3 sequences, about a sixth of them seen just once; the ten biggest clones take up 55% to 60%. This record belongs to a study of T cells in Graves' hyperthyroidism and ophthalmopathy. Study background: Peripheral blood collection took place at initial diagnosis, before any treatment.

Study outcomes and limitations: Blood also showed most of the thyroid clonotypes that were expanded above 0.001.

This CDR3 is 12 amino acids long. CDR1 is MDHEN and CDR2 is SYDVKM in the germline V gene. The sequenced material came from blood. The source of this sequence is a woman aged 55-70 years with Graves' ophthalmopathy. The gene calls are TRBV28 and TRBJ2-5; D unresolved. The J call could be wrong; TRBJ2-1 is a better fit for the DNA end. The DNA for the CDR3 is TGTGCCAGCAATTCCCTACAAGAGACCCAGTTCTTC. Translation: CASNSLQETQFF.